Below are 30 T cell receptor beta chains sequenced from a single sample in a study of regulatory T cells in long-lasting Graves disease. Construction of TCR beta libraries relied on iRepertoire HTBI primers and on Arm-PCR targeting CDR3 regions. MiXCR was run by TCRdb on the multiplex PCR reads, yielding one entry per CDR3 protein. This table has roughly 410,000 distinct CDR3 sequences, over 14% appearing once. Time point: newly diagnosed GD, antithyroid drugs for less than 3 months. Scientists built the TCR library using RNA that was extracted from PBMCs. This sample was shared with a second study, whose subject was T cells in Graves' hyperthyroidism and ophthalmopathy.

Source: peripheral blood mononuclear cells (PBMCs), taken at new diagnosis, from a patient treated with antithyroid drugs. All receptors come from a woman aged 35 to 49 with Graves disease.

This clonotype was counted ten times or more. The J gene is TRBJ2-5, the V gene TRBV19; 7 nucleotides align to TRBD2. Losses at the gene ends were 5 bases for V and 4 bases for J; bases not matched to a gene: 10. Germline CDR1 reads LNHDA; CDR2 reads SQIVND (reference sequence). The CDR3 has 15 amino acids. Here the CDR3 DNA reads TGTGCCAGTAGTTCTCGGGCGGGAGTCGGAGAGACCCAGTACTTC. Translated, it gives CASSSRAGVGETQYF.

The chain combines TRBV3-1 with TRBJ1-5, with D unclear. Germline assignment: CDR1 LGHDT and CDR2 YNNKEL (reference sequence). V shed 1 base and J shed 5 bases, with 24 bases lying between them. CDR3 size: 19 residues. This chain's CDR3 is CASSQGYGRKLGGDQPQHF. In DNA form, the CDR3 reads TGTGCCAGCAGCCAAGGATATGGGAGGAAACTTGGTGGCGATCAGCCCCAGCATTTT. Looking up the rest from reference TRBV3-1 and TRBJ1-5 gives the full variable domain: DTAVSQTPKYLVTQMGNDKSIKCEQNLGHDTMYWYKQDSKKFLKIMFSYNNKELIINETVPNRFSPKSPDKAHLNLHINSLELGDSAVYFCASSQGYGRKLGGDQPQHFGDGTRLSIL.

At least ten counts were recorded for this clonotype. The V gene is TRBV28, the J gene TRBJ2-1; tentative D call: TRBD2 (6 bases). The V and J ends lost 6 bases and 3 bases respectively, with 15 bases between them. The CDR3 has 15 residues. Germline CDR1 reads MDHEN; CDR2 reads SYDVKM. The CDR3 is CASRIKPGLYNEQFF. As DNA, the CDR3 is TGTGCCAGCAGAATTAAACCGGGACTCTACAATGAGCAGTTCTTC.

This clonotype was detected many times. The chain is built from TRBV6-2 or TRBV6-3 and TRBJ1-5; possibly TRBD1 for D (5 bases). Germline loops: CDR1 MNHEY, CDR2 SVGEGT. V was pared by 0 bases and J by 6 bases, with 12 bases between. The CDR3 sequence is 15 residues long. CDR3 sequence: CASSYSKGHVQPQHF. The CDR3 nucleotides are TGTGCCAGCAGTTACTCGAAGGGGCATGTTCAGCCCCAGCATTTT.

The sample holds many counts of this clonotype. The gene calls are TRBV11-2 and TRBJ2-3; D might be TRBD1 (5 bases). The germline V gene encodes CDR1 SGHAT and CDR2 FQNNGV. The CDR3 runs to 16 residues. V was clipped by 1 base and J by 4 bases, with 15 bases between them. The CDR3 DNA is TGTGCCAGCAGCTTAGGTCGCGCGGCAGGGTCAGATACGCAGTATTTT. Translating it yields CASSLGRAAGSDTQYF.

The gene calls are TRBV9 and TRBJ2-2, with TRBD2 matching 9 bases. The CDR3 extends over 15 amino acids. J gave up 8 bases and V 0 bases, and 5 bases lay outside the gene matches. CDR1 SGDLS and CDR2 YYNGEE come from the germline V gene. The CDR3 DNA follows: TGTGCCAGCAGCGTAGAGCTAGCGGGGATAGGGGAGCTGTTTTTT. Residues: CASSVELAGIGELFF.

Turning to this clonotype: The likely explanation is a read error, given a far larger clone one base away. The CDR3 DNA sequence: TGTGCCAGCAGTCTATGCCTGGGACTAGCGTTCTCCTACGAGCAGTACTTC. This sequence encodes CASSLCLGLAFSYEQYF. This rearrangement joins TRBV12-3 or TRBV12-4 to TRBJ2-7; 10 bases map to TRBD2. The V and J ends lost 5 bases and 0 bases, in that order; junction bases with no gene match: 10. The CDR3 is 17 residues long.

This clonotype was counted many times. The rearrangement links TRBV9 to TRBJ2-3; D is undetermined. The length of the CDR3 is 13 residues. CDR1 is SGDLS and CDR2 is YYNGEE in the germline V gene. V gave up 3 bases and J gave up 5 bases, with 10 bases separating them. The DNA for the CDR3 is TGTGCCAGCAGCGCCCGGTCGGGAGATACGCAGTATTTT. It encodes CASSARSGDTQYF.

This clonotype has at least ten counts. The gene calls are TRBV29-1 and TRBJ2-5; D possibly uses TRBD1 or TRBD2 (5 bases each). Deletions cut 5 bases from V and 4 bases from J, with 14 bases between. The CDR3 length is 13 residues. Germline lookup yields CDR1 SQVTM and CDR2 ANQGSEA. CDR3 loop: CSVLGENRETQYF. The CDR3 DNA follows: TGCAGCGTTTTAGGGGAGAATAGAGAGACCCAGTACTTC.

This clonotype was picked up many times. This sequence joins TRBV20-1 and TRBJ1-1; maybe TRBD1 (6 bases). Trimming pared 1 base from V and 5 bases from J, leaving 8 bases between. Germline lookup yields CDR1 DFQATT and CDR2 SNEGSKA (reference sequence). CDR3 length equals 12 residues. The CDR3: CSARVQGTEAFF. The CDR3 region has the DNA TGCAGTGCTAGAGTTCAGGGGACTGAAGCTTTCTTT.

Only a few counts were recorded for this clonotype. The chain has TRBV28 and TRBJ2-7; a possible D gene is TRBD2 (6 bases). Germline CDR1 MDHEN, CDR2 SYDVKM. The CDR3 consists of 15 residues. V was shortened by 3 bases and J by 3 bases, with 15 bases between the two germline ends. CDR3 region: CASSLGGNIIYEQYF. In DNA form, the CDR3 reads TGTGCCAGCAGTTTGGGGGGTAATATAATCTACGAGCAGTACTTC. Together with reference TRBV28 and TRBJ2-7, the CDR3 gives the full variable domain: DVKVTQSSRYLVKRTGEKVFLECVQDMDHENMFWYRQDPGLGLRLIYFSYDVKMKEKGDIPEGYSVSREKKERFSLILESASTNQTSMYLCASSLGGNIIYEQYFGPGTRLTVT.

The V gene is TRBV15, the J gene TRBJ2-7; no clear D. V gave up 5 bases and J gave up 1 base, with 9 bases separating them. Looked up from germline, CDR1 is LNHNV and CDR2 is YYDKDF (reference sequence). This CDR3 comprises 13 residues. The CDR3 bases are TGTGCCACCAGCGGCGGTAGGTCCTACGAGCAGTACTTC. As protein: CATSGGRSYEQYF.

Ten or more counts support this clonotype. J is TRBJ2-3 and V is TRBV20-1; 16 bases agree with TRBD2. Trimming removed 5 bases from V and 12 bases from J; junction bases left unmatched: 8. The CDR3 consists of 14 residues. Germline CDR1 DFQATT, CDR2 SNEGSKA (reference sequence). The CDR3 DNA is TGCAGTGCTTCCCTCGGGACTAGCGGGAGGGCTCAGTATTTT. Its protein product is CSASLGTSGRAQYF.

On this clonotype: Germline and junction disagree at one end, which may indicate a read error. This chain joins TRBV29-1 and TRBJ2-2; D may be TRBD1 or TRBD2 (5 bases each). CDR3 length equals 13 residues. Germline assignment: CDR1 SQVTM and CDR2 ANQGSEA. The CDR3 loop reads CIVGTLLTGELFF. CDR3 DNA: TGCATCGTTGGGACCCTTCTGACCGGGGAGCTGTTTTTT.

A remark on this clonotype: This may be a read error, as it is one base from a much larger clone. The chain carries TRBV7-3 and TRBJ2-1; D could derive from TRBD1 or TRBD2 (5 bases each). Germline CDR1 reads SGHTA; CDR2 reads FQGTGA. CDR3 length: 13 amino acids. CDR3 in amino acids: CASSLEGPNERFF. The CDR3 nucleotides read TGTGCCAGCAGCTTAGAGGGACCCAATGAGCGGTTCTTC.

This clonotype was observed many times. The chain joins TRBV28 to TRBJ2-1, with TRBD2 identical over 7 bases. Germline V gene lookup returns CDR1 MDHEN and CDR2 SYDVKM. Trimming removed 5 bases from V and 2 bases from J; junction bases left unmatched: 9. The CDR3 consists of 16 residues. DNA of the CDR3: TGTGCCAGCAGTAGCCCCTCTAGCGGAGCCTACAATGAGCAGTTCTTC. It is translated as CASSSPSSGAYNEQFF.

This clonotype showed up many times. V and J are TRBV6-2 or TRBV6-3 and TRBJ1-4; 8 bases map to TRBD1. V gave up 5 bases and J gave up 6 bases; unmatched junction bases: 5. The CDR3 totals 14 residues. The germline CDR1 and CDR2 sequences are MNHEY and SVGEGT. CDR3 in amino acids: CASSESGGDEKLFF. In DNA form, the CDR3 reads TGTGCCAGCAGTGAATCAGGGGGCGATGAAAAACTGTTTTTT.

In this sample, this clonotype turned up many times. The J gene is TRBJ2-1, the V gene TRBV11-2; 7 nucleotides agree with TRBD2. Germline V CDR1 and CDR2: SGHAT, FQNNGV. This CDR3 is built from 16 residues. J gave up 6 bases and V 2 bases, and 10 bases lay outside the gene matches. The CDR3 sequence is CASSLKTGLLVNEQFF. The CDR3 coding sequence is TGTGCCAGCAGCTTAAAGACGGGACTACTCGTCAATGAGCAGTTCTTC.

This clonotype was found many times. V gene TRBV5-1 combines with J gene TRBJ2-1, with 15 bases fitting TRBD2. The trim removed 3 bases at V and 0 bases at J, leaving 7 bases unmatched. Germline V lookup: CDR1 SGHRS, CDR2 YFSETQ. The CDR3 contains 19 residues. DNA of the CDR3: TGCGCCAGCAGCTCAGGACTAGCGGGAGGGCCGAGCTCCTACAATGAGCAGTTCTTC. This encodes CASSSGLAGGPSSYNEQFF.

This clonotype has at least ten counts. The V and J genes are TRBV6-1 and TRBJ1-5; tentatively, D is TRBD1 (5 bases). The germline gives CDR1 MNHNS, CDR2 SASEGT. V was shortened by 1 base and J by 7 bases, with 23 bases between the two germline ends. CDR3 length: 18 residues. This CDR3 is CASSEDSMWSGGTQPQHF. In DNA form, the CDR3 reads TGTGCCAGCAGTGAAGATTCGATGTGGTCCGGGGGTACCCAGCCCCAGCATTTT.

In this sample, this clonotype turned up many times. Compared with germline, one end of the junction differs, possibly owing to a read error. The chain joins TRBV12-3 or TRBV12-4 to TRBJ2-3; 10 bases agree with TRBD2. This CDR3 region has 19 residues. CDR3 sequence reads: CASSLGVLAGAWSTDTQYF. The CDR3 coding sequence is TGTGCCAGTAGTTTAGGTGTTCTAGCGGGAGCGTGGAGCACAGATACGCAGTATTTT.

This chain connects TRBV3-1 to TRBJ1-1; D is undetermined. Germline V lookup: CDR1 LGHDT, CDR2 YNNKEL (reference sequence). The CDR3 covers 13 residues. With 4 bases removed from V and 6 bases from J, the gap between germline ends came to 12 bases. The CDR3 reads CASSLDFAAEAFF. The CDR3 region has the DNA TGTGCCAGCAGCCTGGACTTCGCGGCTGAAGCTTTCTTT.

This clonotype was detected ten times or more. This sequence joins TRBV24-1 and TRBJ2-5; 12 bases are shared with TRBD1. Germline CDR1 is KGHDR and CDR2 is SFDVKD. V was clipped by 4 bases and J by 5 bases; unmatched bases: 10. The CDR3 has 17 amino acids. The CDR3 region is CATSDPRDRGRTETQYF. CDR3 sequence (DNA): TGTGCCACCAGTGACCCCCGGGACAGGGGGCGCACGGAGACCCAGTACTTC.

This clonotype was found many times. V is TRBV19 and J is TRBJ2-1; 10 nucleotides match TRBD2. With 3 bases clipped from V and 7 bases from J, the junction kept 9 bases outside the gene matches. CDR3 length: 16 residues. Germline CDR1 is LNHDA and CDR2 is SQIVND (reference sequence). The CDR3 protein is CASSIALAGVWNEQFF. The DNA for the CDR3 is TGTGCCAGTAGTATTGCGCTAGCGGGAGTGTGGAATGAGCAGTTCTTC.

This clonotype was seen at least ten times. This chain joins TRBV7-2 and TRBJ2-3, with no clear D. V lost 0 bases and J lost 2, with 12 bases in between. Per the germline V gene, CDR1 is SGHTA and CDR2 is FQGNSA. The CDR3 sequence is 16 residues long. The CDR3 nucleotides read TGTGCCAGCAGCTTAGCCATTGGGCAAGCCACAGATACGCAGTATTTT. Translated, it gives CASSLAIGQATDTQYF.

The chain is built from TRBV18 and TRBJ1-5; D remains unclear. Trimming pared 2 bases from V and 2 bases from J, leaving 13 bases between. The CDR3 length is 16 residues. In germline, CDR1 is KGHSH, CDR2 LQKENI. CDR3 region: CASSPDYSQGNQPQHF. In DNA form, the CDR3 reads TGTGCCAGCTCACCAGATTACTCCCAGGGCAATCAGCCCCAGCATTTT.

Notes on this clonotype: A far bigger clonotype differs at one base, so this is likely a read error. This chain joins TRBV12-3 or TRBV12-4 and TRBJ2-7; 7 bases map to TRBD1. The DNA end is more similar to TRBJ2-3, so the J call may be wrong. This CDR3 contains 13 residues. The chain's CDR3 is CASGDREWDTQYF. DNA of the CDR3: TGTGCCAGCGGTGACAGGGAATGGGATACGCAGTATTTT.

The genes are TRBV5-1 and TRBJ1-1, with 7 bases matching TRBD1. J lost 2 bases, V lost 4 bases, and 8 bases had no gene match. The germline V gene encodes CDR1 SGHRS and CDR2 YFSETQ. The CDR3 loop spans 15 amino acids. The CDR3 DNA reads TGCGCCAGCAGCACAGACGGACAGGCAAACACTGAAGCTTTCTTT. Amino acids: CASSTDGQANTEAFF.

CDR3 loop: CASSDSGTGGGELFF. As DNA, the CDR3 is TGTGCCAGCAGCGACTCCGGGACAGGGGGCGGGGAGCTGTTTTTT. V and J are TRBV5-4 and TRBJ2-2; 11 positions agree with TRBD1. The trim removed 4 bases at V and 7 bases at J, leaving 6 bases unmatched. The length of the CDR3 is 15 residues. CDR1 is SGHNT and CDR2 is YYREEE in the germline V gene (reference sequence).

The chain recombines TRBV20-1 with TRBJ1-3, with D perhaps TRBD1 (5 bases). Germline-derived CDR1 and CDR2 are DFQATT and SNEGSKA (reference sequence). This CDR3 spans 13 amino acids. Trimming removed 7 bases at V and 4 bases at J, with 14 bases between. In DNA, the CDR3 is TGCAGTGTTGACCAGGGAAAGGGAAACACCATATATTTT. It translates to CSVDQGKGNTIYF.